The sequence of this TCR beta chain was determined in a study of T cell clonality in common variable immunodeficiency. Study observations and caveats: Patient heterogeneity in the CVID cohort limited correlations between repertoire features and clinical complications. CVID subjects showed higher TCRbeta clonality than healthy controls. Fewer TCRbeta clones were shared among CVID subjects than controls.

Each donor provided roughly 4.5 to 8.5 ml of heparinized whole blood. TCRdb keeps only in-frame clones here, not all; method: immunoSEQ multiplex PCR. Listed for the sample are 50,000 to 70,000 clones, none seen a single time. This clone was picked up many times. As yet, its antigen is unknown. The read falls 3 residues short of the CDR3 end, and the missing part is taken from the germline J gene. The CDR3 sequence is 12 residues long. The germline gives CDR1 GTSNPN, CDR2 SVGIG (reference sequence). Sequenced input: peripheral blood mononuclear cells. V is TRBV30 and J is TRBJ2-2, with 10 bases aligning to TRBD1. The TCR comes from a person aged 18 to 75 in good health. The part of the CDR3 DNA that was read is TGTGCCTGGGGGACAGGGGAGGTGAAG. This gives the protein CAWGTGEVK. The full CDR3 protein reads CAWGTGEVKLFF.